The 14 T cell receptor beta chains below come from one sample, sequenced in a study of blood T cells in healthy people across ages. For the second PCR, which ran for about 6 to 11 cycles, a sample-barcoded 5' primer and a J-beta primer mix were used. A single record per CDR3 protein comes from TCRdb applying MiXCR to the 5' RACE reads. Among 700,000 or so distinct CDR3 sequences listed, about 20% were seen once. Sequencing used blood. Receptors originate from a man between 65 and 79 years old in good health.

The V and J genes are TRBV5-5 and TRBJ2-1; 12 bases are shared with TRBD2. This CDR3 spans 16 amino acids. Germline V gene data show CDR1 as SGHKS and CDR2 as YYEKEE (reference sequence). J gave up 1 base and V 4 bases, and 3 bases lay outside the gene matches. The chain's CDR3 is CASSIGLAGSYNEQFF. As DNA, the CDR3 is TGTGCCAGCAGCATAGGACTAGCGGGGTCCTACAATGAGCAGTTCTTC.

V usage is TRBV12-3 or TRBV12-4 and J usage is TRBJ2-7; the D gene is possibly TRBD1 (5 bases). CDR3 size: 13 residues. Trimming took off 6 bases at V and 4 bases at J, with 13 bases between the two ends. In nucleotides, the CDR3 is TGTGCCAGCAGCATTGGGGCGGTATACGAGCAGTACGTC. Its protein product is CASSIGAVYEQYV.

The sample holds a few counts of this clonotype. This rearrangement joins TRBV29-1 to TRBJ2-2; TRBD2 matches at 8 bases. J was trimmed by 7 bases and V by 3 bases; bases with no gene match: 7. The CDR3 runs to 14 residues. CDR1 SQVTM and CDR2 ANQGSEA come from the germline V gene. CDR3 amino acids: CSVDGAGAGGELFF. The CDR3 nucleotides read TGCAGCGTTGACGGAGCGGGAGCTGGCGGGGAGCTGTTTTTT.

The rearrangement links TRBV5-1 to TRBJ2-7; D not resolved. The V gene lost 2 bases and the J gene lost 3 bases, with 9 bases spanning the gap. This CDR3 spans 13 amino acids. The germline CDR1 and CDR2 sequences are SGHRS and YFSETQ. This CDR3 reads CASSFSMDYEQYF. The CDR3 bases are TGCGCCAGCAGCTTCTCTATGGACTACGAGCAGTACTTC. The entire variable domain, with the rest obtained from reference TRBV5-1 and TRBJ2-7, is as follows: KAGVTQTPRYLIKTRGQQVTLSCSPISGHRSVSWYQQTPGQGLQFLFEYFSETQRNKGNFPGRFSGRQFSNSRSEMNVSTLELGDSALYLCASSFSMDYEQYFGPGTRLTVT.

The chain links TRBV6-5 to TRBJ2-1, with D unresolved. Trimming stripped 6 bases from V and 0 bases from J, with 12 bases between. Germline V gives CDR1 MNHEY, CDR2 SVGAGI. The length of the CDR3 is 15 residues. CDR3 bases: TGTGCCAGCAGGAGGACGCAGAGCTCCTACAATGAGCAGTTCTTC. It is translated as CASRRTQSSYNEQFF.

This clonotype was found a few times. This chain links TRBV11-2 with TRBJ2-1; 7 bases are a match to TRBD1. The J segment lost 3 bases and the V segment lost 3 bases, leaving 11 bases of the junction unmatched. There are 17 residues in the CDR3. The germline gives CDR1 SGHAT, CDR2 FQNNGV. In DNA, the CDR3 is TGTGCCAGCAGCTTCACGTATACAGGGACAGACTACAATGAGCAGTTCTTC. Translation gives CASSFTYTGTDYNEQFF. Full variable domain (remainder filled in from reference TRBV11-2 and TRBJ2-1): EAGVAQSPRYKIIEKRQSVAFWCNPISGHATLYWYQQILGQGPKLLIQFQNNGVVDDSQLPKDRFSAERLKGVDSTLKIQPAKLEDSAVYLCASSFTYTGTDYNEQFFGPGTRLTVL.

This clonotype was counted between two and nine times. This chain uses TRBV12-3 or TRBV12-4 with TRBJ2-7; 7 nucleotides align to TRBD2. The CDR3 sequence is 15 residues long. With 3 bases clipped from V and 2 bases from J, the junction kept 7 bases outside the gene matches. CDR3 DNA sequence: TGTGCCAGCAGTTTGGGAGGGCTACTTACCTACGAGCAGTACTTC. Translating it yields CASSLGGLLTYEQYF.

The chain is built from TRBV28 and TRBJ2-1, with 7 bases fitting TRBD2. The germline V gene encodes CDR1 MDHEN and CDR2 SYDVKM. The CDR3 is 16 residues long. V lost 3 bases, J lost 7 bases, and 12 bases stayed unmatched. CDR3 amino acids: CASSFLAEGGRNEQFF. The CDR3 DNA sequence: TGTGCCAGCAGTTTCCTAGCGGAAGGAGGGCGGAATGAGCAGTTCTTC.

Only a few counts were recorded for this clonotype. The CDR3 loop is CASPPRTGSYEQYV. The CDR3 bases are TGTGCCAGTCCTCCTAGGACAGGGTCCTACGAGCAGTACGTC. This rearrangement joins TRBV19 to TRBJ2-7, with 8 bases that match TRBD1. Germline trimming cut 8 bases from V and 1 base from J; bases unmatched to any gene: 7. The CDR3 is made up of 14 amino acids. Per germline, CDR1 LNHDA and CDR2 SQIVND (reference sequence).

This clonotype appeared a few times. The chain recombines TRBV14 with TRBJ1-4, with D possibly being TRBD1 (5 bases). This CDR3 has 15 residues. V lost 2 bases, J lost 0 bases, and 7 bases lay in between. Germline lookup yields CDR1 SGHDN and CDR2 FVKESK. CDR3 nucleotide sequence: TGTGCCAGCAGCCAACAGGGTGCAACTAATGAAAAACTGTTTTTT. As protein: CASSQQGATNEKLFF.

This chain links TRBV24-1 with TRBJ1-5; D is ambiguous. Per the germline V gene, CDR1 is KGHDR and CDR2 is SFDVKD. V lost 4 bases, J lost 0 bases, and 18 bases lay in between. The CDR3 extends over 18 amino acids. Here the CDR3 DNA reads TGTGCCACCAGTGACCCTGGGAGCGCAGAATATAGCAATCAGCCCCAGCATTTT. Amino acids: CATSDPGSAEYSNQPQHF.

This clonotype was seen more than once but under ten times. The rearrangement links TRBV10-3 to TRBJ2-7; TRBD2 might be the D (6 bases). V was pared by 6 bases and J by 4 bases, with 16 bases between. CDR1 ENHRY and CDR2 SYGVKD come from the germline V gene. The CDR3 runs to 14 residues. The CDR3 loop is CAIRPGNGGYEQYF. DNA of the CDR3: TGTGCCATCAGGCCGGGTAACGGGGGATACGAGCAGTACTTC.

The CDR3 nucleotides read TGCAGTGCTAGACAGGGCGCTGAGACCCAGTACTTC. Its translation is CSARQGAETQYF. The J gene is TRBJ2-5, the V gene TRBV20-1; tentative D call: TRBD1 (5 bases). Between the trimmed V and J ends, which lost 2 bases and 5 bases, there was a span of 9 bases. The germline V gene has CDR1 DFQATT and CDR2 SNEGSKA (reference sequence). The CDR3 consists of 12 residues.

The chain combines TRBV24-1 with TRBJ2-1, with TRBD1 matching over 7 bases. In germline, CDR1 is KGHDR, CDR2 SFDVKD. The V and J ends lost 3 bases and 10 bases, in that order; junction bases with no gene match: 11. CDR3 size: 15 residues. The CDR3 sequence is CATSDRQGRQWEQFF. The CDR3 coding sequence is TGTGCCACCAGTGATAGACAGGGTAGGCAATGGGAGCAGTTCTTC.